The 3 T cell receptor beta chains below come from one sample, sequenced in a study of blood T cell repertoires in COVID-19. The method was immunoSEQ multiplex PCR; TCRdb's version includes in-frame clones alone and lacks a portion of them. The table includes some 180,000 clones, roughly 84% detected once. Sequencing input: peripheral blood. The receptors were gathered from a man aged 50 to 60 with COVID-19, enrolled during active disease.

This clone was found once. The J gene is TRBJ1-1, the V gene TRBV12-3 or TRBV12-4, with 8 nucleotides matching TRBD1. Unmatched junction bases numbered 4, after V lost 6 bases and J lost 7 bases. The CDR3 runs to 12 residues. Written as DNA, the CDR3 is TGTGCCAGCAGACTCGGGACAGGTGAAGCTTTCTTT. Protein product: CASRLGTGEAFF.

This chain joins TRBV9 and TRBJ2-1, with TRBD2 identical over 7 bases. The CDR3 length is 17 residues. V lost 5 bases and J lost 8; bases outside the gene matches: 19. Germline values: CDR1 SGDLS, CDR2 YYNGEE. CDR3 bases: TGTGCCAGCAGTGTAACGCCGGGACTAAGGAGGCCCGATGAGCAGTTCTTC. It translates to CASSVTPGLRRPDEQFF.

The V and J genes are TRBV6-5 and TRBJ2-1; 11 positions agree with TRBD2. The junction had 11 bases not matched to a gene; V was cut back by 6 bases and J by 13 bases. The CDR3 runs to 14 residues. Germline V lookup: CDR1 MNHEY, CDR2 SVGAGI. The CDR3 nucleotides are TGTGCCAGCAGACCCACCTCCCTAGCGGGAGGACAGTTCTTC. This translates into CASRPTSLAGGQFF.